This T cell receptor beta chain was profiled in a study of T cells after yellow fever vaccination. This clonotype was detected many times. V shed 9 bases and J shed 2 bases, with 37 bases lying between them. This CDR3 spans 21 amino acids. Germline-derived CDR1 and CDR2 are KGHDR and SFDVKD. One entry per CDR3 protein results from TCRdb running MiXCR on the 5' RACE reads. The table includes about 550,000 distinct CDR3 sequences, approximately 21% detected once. The sequenced sample was PBMCs, obtained 15 days after the yellow fever booster vaccination. This TCR was sampled from a man aged 25-40 years who received the YFV17D yellow fever vaccine. The V and J genes are TRBV24-1 and TRBJ2-7, with D possibly being TRBD1 or TRBD2 (5 bases each). CDR3 DNA sequence: TGTGCCACCGGGGCTTCCGGGACGTATGTTCTTAAGAATCTTCTCACCTACGAGCAGTACTTC. Translation gives CATGASGTYVLKNLLTYEQYF.